The rows below give T cell receptor beta chains drawn from one sample of a study of cytomegalovirus exposure and HLA in healthy donors. Sequenced by immunoSEQ multiplex PCR; TCRdb stores in-frame clones only, minus some. The sample contains 190,000 or so clones, around 74% of which appear only once. Sequenced material: PBMCs. The receptors stem from a girl under 18 in good health and CMV-seropositive. CDR3s include the opening cysteine and the closing phenylalanine or tryptophan. The order of the fields is V gene, J gene, CDR3 protein.

V gene: TRBV14
J gene: TRBJ2-7
CDR3 protein: CASSPRGVRRTYEQYF

V gene: TRBV29-1
J gene: TRBJ2-2
CDR3 protein: CSVRGGRTGELFF

V gene: TRBV11-2
J gene: TRBJ1-1
CDR3 protein: CASSLAGGNTEAFF

V gene: TRBV7-6
J gene: TRBJ1-4
CDR3 protein: CASSPEAPGGKLFF

V gene: TRBV6-5
J gene: TRBJ1-2
CDR3 protein: CASRRDTNYGYTF

V gene: TRBV9
J gene: TRBJ1-5
CDR3 protein: CASSVDGGAGQPQHF

V gene: TRBV6-1
J gene: TRBJ2-3
CDR3 protein: CASSENSWGSADTQYF

V gene: TRBV4-1
J gene: TRBJ1-2
CDR3 protein: CASSPRIGGIFRANYGYTF

V gene: TRBV14
J gene: TRBJ1-2
CDR3 protein: CASSRTGTRIYGYTF

V gene: TRBV29-1
J gene: TRBJ1-3
CDR3 protein: CSGTRGAGPSGNTIYF

V gene: TRBV5-6
J gene: TRBJ2-3
CDR3 protein: CASSWDREDTQYF

V gene: TRBV6-1
J gene: TRBJ2-7
CDR3 protein: CASHLTGYSYEQYF

V gene: TRBV27
J gene: TRBJ1-5
CDR3 protein: CASSLSGGNQPQHF

V gene: TRBV6-4
J gene: TRBJ2-5
CDR3 protein: CASSSEPQETQYF

V gene: TRBV2
J gene: TRBJ1-2
CDR3 protein: CASRVGQFPYGYTF

V gene: TRBV29-1
J gene: TRBJ1-1
CDR3 protein: CSAGGGTGSRDTEAFF

V gene: TRBV19
J gene: TRBJ2-1
CDR3 protein: CASSIESGFNEQFF

V gene: TRBV2
J gene: TRBJ2-5
CDR3 protein: CASSDPEGGEGETQYF

V gene: TRBV6-5
J gene: TRBJ2-6
CDR3 protein: CASSYSSSSGANVLTF

V gene: TRBV21-1
J gene: TRBJ1-6
CDR3 protein: CASSEYSGTGHSPLHF

V gene: TRBV2
J gene: TRBJ1-2
CDR3 protein: CASSEGHPRYGYTF

V gene: TRBV9
J gene: TRBJ2-3
CDR3 protein: CASSARGGTDTQYF

V gene: TRBV5-4
J gene: TRBJ2-3
CDR3 protein: CASRRGGEIIRGDTQYF

V gene: TRBV7-2
J gene: TRBJ2-3
CDR3 protein: CASQRGAVGDTQYF

V gene: TRBV4-3
J gene: TRBJ2-1
CDR3 protein: CASSQGLAGGVYNEQFF